The clone carrying this T cell receptor beta chain turned up a few times. Germline V gene data show CDR1 as DFQATT and CDR2 as SNEGSKA (reference sequence). This CDR3 region has 15 residues. V shed 5 bases, J shed 5 bases, and the junction held 9 bases outside the gene matches. This sample stems from a study of patients and donors after allogeneic stem cell transplantation. TCRdb analysed the RT-PCR reads with MiXCR anew, one entry per CDR3 protein. The data show about a million distinct CDR3 sequences, approximately 19% seen once. The TCR was taken from a human donor who was either an allogeneic HSCT recipient or a stem cell or donor lymphocyte infusion donor (not recorded which). It is not recorded whose cells these are; they may come from a transplant donor. The sequencing sample was made of blood, either unsorted or a sorted T cell fraction (not recorded which). The gene calls are TRBV20-1 and TRBJ1-4; 9 bases line up with TRBD1. This CDR3 reads CSAPNPGTGNEKLFF. CDR3 coding DNA: TGCAGTGCTCCCAATCCCGGGACAGGGAATGAAAAACTGTTTTTT.